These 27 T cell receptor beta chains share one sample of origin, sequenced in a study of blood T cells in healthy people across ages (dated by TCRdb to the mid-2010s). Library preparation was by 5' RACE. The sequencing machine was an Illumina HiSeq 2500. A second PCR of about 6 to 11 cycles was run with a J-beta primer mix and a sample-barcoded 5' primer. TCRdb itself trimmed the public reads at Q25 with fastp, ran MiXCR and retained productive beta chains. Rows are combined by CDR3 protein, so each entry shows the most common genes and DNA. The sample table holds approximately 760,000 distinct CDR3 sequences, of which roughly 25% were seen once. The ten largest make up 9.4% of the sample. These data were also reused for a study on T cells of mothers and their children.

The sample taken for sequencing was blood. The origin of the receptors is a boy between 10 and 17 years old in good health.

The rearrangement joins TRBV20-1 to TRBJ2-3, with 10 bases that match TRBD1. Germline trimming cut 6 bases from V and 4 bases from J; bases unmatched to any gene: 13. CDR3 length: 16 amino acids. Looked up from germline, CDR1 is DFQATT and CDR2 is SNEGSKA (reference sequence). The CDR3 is CSAHRPATGGPDTQYF. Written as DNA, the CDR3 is TGCAGTGCCCATCGTCCGGCGACAGGGGGCCCAGATACGCAGTATTTT.

CDR3 nucleotide sequence: TGCAGCGTTGAAGGGGAAAGGGACACCATATATTTT. Translation: CSVEGERDTIYF. The chain combines TRBV29-1 with TRBJ1-3; D uncertain. Trimming took off 1 base at V and 8 bases at J, with 9 bases between the two ends. CDR3 size: 12 residues. Germline V gives CDR1 SQVTM, CDR2 ANQGSEA.

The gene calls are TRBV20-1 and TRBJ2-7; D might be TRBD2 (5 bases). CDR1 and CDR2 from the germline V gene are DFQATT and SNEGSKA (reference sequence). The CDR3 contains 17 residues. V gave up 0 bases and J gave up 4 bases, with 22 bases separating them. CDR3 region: CSARDSLGPRGMYEQYF. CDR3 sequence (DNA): TGCAGTGCTAGAGATTCCCTGGGTCCACGGGGAATGTACGAGCAGTACTTC.

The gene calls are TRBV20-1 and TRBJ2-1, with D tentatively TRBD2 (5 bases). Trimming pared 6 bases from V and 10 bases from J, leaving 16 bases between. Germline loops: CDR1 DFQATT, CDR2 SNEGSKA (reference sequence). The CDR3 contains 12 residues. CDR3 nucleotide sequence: TGCAGTGCGGCGAGCGGACCCGTCGAGCAGTTCTTC. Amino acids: CSAASGPVEQFF.

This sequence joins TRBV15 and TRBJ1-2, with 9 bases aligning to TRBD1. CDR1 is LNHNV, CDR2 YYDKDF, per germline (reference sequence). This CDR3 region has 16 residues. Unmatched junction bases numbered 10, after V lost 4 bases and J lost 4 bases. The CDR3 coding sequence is TGTGCCACCAGCAAGGGACAGGGAGGAGTGGTCTATGGCTACACCTTC. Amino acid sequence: CATSKGQGGVVYGYTF.

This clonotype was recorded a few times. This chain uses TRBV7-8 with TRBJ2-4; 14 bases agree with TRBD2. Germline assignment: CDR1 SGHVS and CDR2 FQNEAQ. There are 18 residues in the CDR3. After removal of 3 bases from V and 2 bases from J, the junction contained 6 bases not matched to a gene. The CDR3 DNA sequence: TGTGCCAGCAGCTTGGGGACTAGCGGGAGTAGAACCAAAAACATTCAGTACTTC. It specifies CASSLGTSGSRTKNIQYF.

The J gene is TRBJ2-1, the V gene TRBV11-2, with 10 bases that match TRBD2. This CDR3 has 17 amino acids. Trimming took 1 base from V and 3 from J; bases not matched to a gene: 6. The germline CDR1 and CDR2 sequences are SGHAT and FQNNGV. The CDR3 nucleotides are TGTGCCAGCAGCTTAGGGCTGCGACTAGCGGGCTACAATGAGCAGTTCTTC. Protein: CASSLGLRLAGYNEQFF.

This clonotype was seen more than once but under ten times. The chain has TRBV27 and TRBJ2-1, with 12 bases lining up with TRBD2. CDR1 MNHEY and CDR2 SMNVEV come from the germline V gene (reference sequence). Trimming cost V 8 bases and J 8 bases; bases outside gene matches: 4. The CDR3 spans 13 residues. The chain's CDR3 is CASWLAGGYEQFF. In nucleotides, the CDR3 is TGTGCCAGCTGGCTAGCGGGAGGGTATGAGCAGTTCTTC.

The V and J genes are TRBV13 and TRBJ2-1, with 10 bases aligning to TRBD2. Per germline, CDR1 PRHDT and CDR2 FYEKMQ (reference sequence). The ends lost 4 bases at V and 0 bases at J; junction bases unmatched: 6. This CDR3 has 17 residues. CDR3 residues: CASSSKRTSGSYNEQFF. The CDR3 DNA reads TGTGCCAGCAGCTCCAAGCGGACTAGCGGCTCCTACAATGAGCAGTTCTTC. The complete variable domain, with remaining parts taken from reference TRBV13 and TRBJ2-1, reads AAGVIQSPRHLIKEKRETATLKCYPIPRHDTVYWYQQGPGQDPQFLISFYEKMQSDKGSIPDRFSAQQFSDYHSELNMSSLELGDSALYFCASSSKRTSGSYNEQFFGPGTRLTVL.

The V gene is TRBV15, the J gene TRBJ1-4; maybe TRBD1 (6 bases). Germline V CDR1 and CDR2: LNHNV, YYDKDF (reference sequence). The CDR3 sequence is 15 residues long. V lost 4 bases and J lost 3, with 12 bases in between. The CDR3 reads CATSTSGQSNEKLFF. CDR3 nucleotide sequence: TGTGCCACCAGCACCTCGGGACAATCTAATGAAAAACTGTTTTTT.

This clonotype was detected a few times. The CDR3 spells CSVHTGLGETQYF. CDR3 sequence (DNA): TGCAGCGTCCATACAGGGTTGGGAGAGACCCAGTACTTC. The V and J genes are TRBV29-1 and TRBJ2-5, with D perhaps matching TRBD1 (6 bases). This CDR3 has 13 amino acids. V dropped 6 bases and J dropped 4 bases, with 15 bases sitting between them. Per the germline V gene, CDR1 is SQVTM and CDR2 is ANQGSEA.

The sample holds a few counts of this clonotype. CDR3 sequence: CASSPRLAGELSYEQYF. The CDR3 nucleotides are TGTGCCAGCAGTCCCAGACTAGCGGGGGAGCTATCCTACGAGCAGTACTTC. The rearrangement links TRBV11-2 to TRBJ2-5; 12 nucleotides line up with TRBD2. The DNA end is more similar to TRBJ2-7, so the J call may be wrong. Germline V gives CDR1 SGHAT, CDR2 FQNNGV. The CDR3 length is 17 residues.

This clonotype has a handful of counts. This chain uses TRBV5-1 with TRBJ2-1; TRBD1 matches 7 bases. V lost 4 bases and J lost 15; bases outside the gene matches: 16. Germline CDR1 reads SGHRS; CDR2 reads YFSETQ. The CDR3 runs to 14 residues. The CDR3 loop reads CASSPAPPRQGGFF. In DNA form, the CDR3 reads TGCGCCAGCAGCCCCGCACCCCCTAGACAGGGTGGGTTCTTC.

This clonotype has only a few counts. The CDR3 bases are TGTGCCACCAGCAGAGACCCAGCGGGAGATTCCGGGAATGAGCAGTTCTTC. Protein sequence: CATSRDPAGDSGNEQFF. The chain is built from TRBV15 and TRBJ2-1; 8 bases line up with TRBD2. Germline loops: CDR1 LNHNV, CDR2 YYDKDF (reference sequence). CDR3 length equals 17 residues. V lost 0 bases and J lost 7; bases outside the gene matches: 11. The full variable domain, completed using reference TRBV15 and TRBJ2-1, is DAMVIQNPRYQVTQFGKPVTLSCSQTLNHNVMYWYQQKSSQAPKLLFHYYDKDFNNEADTPDNFQSRRPNTSFCFLDIRSPGLGDTAMYLCATSRDPAGDSGNEQFFGPGTRLTVL.

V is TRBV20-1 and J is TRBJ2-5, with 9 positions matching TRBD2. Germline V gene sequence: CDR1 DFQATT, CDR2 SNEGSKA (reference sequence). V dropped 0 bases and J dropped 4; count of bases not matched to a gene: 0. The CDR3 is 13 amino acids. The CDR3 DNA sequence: TGCAGTGCTAGAGAGACTAGCGGAGAGACCCAGTACTTC. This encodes CSARETSGETQYF.

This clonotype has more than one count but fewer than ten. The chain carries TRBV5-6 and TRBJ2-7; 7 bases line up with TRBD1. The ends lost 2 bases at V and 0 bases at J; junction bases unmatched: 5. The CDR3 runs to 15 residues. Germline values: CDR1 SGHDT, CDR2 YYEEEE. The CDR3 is CASSFSDRDSYEQYF. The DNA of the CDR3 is TGTGCCAGCAGCTTCTCAGACAGGGACTCCTACGAGCAGTACTTC.

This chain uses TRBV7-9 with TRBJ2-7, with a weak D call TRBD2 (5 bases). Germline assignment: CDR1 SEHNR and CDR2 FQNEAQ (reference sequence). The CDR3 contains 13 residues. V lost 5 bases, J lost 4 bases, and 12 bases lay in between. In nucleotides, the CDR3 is TGTGCCAGCAGCCCGGACTTCCATTACGAGCAGTACTTC. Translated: CASSPDFHYEQYF.

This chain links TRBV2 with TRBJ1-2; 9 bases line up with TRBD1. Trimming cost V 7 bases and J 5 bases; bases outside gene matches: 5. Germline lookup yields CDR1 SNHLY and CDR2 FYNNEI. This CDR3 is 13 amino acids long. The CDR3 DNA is TGTGCCAGCAACCCGGGACAGGGATATGGCTACACCTTC. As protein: CASNPGQGYGYTF.

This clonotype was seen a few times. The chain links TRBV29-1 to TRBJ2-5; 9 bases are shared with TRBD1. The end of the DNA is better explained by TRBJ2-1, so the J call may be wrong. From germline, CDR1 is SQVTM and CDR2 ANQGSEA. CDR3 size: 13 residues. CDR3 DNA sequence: TGCAGCGTTGACTGGGACAGGGACGATGAGCAGTTCTTC. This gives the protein CSVDWDRDDEQFF.

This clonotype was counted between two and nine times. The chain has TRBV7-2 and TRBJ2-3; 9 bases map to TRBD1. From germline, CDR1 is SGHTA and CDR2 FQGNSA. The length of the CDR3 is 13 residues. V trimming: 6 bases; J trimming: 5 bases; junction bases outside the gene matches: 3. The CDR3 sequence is CASRQGAVDTQYF. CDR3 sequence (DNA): TGTGCCAGCAGACAGGGGGCGGTAGATACGCAGTATTTT.

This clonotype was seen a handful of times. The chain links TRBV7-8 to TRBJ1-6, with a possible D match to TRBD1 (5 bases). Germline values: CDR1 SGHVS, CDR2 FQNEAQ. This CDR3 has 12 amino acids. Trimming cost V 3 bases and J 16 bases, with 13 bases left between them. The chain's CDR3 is CASSFQGDELHF. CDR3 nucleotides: TGTGCCAGCAGCTTCCAAGGGGACGAGCTCCACTTT.

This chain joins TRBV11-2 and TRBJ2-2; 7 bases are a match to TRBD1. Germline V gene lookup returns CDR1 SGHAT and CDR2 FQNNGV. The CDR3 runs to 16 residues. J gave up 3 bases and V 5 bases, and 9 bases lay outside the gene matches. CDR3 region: CASSPLPQGDTGELFF. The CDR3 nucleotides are TGTGCCAGCAGCCCTCTGCCCCAGGGGGACACCGGGGAGCTGTTTTTT.

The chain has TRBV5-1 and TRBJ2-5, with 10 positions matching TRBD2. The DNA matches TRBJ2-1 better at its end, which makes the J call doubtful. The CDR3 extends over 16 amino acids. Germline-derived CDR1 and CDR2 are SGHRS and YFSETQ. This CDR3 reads CASSLYRTSGLYEQFF. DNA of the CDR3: TGCGCCAGCAGCTTGTATAGGACTAGCGGCCTCTATGAGCAGTTCTTC.

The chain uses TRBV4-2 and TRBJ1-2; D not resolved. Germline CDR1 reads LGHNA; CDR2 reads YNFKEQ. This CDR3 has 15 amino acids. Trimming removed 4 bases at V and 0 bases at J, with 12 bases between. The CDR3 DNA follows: TGTGCCAGCAGCCTAGGACCGGACTCTAACTATGGCTACACCTTC. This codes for CASSLGPDSNYGYTF.

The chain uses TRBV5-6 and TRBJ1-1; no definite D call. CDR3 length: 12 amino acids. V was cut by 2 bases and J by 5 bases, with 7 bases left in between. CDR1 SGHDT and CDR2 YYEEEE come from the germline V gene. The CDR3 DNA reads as TGTGCCAGCAGCTTCTTTCGGACTGAAGCTTTCTTT. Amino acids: CASSFFRTEAFF.

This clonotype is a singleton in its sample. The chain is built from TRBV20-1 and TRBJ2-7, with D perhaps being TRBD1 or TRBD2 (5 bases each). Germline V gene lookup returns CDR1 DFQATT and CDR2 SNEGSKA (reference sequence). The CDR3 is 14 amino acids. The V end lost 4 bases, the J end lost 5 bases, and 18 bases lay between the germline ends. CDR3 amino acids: CSATPEVLGDEQYF. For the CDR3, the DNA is TGCAGTGCTACCCCAGAAGTCTTGGGGGACGAGCAGTACTTC.

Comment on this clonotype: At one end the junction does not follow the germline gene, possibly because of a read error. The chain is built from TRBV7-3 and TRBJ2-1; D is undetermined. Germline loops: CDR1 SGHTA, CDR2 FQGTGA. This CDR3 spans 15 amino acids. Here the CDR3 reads CACSLVGGLYNEQFF. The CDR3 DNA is TGTGCCTGCAGCTTAGTGGGCGGCCTCTACAATGAGCAGTTCTTC.